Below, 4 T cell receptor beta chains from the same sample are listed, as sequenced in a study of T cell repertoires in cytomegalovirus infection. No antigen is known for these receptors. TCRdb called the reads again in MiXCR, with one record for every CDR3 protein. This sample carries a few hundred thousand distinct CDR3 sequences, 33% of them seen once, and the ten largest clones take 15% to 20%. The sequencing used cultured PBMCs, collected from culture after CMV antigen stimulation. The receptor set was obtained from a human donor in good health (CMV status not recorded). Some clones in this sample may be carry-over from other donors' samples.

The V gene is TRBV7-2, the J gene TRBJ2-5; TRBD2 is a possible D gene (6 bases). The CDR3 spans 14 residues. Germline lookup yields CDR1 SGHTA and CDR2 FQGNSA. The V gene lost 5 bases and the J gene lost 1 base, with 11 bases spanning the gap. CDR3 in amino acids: CASSPGGAQETQYF. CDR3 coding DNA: TGTGCCAGCAGCCCAGGCGGGGCCCAAGAGACCCAGTACTTC.

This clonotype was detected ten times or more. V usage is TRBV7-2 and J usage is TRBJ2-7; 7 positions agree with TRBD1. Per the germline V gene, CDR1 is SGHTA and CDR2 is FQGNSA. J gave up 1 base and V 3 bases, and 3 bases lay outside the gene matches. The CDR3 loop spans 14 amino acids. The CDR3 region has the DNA TGTGCCAGCAGCTTGTCGGACAGGTCCTACGAGCAGTACTTC. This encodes CASSLSDRSYEQYF. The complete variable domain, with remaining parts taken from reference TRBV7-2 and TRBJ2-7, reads GAGVSQSPSNKVTEKGKDVELRCDPISGHTALYWYRQSLGQGLEFLIYFQGNSAPDKSGLPSDRFSAERTGGSVSTLTIQRTQQEDSAVYLCASSLSDRSYEQYFGPGTRLTVT.

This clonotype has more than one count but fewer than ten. CDR3 sequence: CASTLTPPGVFSGANVLTF. CDR3 DNA: TGTGCCAGCACCCTCACGCCGCCAGGGGTCTTCTCTGGGGCCAACGTCCTGACTTTC. The chain couples TRBV6-2 or TRBV6-3 to TRBJ2-6, with a possible D match to TRBD1 (6 bases). Germline assignment: CDR1 MNHEY and CDR2 SVGEGT. The CDR3 length is 19 residues. Trimming took off 7 bases at V and 0 bases at J, with 22 bases between the two ends.

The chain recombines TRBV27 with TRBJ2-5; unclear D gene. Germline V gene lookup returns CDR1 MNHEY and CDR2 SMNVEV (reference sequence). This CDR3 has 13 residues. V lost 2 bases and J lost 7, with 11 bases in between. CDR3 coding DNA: TGTGCCAGCAGTTTAGGGTCCCGAGGGACCCAGTACTTC. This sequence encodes CASSLGSRGTQYF.